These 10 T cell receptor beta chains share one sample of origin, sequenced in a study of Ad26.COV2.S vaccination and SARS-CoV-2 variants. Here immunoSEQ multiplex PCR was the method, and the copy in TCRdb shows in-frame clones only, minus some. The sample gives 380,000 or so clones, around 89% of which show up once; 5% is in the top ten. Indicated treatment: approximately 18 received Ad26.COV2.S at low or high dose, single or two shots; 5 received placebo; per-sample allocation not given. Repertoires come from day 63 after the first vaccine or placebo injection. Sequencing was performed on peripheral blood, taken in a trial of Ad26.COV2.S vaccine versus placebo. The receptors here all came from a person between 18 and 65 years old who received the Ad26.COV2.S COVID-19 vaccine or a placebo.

The CDR3 coding sequence is TGTGCCAGCAGCTACTCGGACAGGGTGGTTAATGAGCAGTTCTTC. Residues: CASSYSDRVVNEQFF. The V gene is TRBV7-9, the J gene TRBJ2-1; 8 positions agree with TRBD1. The J segment lost 7 bases and the V segment lost 4 bases, leaving 9 bases of the junction unmatched. Germline V gene lookup returns CDR1 SEHNR and CDR2 FQNEAQ (reference sequence). The CDR3 is 15 amino acids.

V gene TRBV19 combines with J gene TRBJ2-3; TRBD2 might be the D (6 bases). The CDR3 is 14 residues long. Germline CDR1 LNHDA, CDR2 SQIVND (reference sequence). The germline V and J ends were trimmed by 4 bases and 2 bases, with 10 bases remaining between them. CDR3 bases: TGTGCCAGTAGTAGGCTAGCGAACACAGATACGCAGTATTTT. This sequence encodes CASSRLANTDTQYF. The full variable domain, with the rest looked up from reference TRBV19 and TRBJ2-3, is DGGITQSPKYLFRKEGQNVTLSCEQNLNHDAMYWYRQDPGQGLRLIYYSQIVNDFQKGDIAEGYSVSREKKESFPLTVTSAQKNPTAFYLCASSRLANTDTQYFGPGTRLTVL.

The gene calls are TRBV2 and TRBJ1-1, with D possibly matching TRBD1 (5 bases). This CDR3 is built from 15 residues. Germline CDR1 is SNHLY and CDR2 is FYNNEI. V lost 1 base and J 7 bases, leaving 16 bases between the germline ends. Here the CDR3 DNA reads TGTGCCAGCAGTGAAGGTGGGTGGGGGAGGGTTGAAGCTTTCTTT. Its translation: CASSEGGWGRVEAFF.

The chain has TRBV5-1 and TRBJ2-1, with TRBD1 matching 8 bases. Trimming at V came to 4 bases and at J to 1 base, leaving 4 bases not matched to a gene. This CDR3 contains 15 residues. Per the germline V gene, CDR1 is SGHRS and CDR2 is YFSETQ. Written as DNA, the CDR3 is TGCGCCAGCAGCCAGGGGGCAGGGTCCTACAATGAGCAGTTCTTC. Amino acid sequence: CASSQGAGSYNEQFF. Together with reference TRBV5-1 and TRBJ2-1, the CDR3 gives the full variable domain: KAGVTQTPRYLIKTRGQQVTLSCSPISGHRSVSWYQQTPGQGLQFLFEYFSETQRNKGNFPGRFSGRQFSNSRSEMNVSTLELGDSALYLCASSQGAGSYNEQFFGPGTRLTVL.

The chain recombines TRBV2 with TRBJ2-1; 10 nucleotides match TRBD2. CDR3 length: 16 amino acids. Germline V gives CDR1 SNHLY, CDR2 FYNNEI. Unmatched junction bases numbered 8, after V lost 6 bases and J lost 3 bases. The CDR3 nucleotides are TGTGCCAGCAGAGATCCTAGCGGGAGAGACTACAATGAGCAGTTCTTC. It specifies CASRDPSGRDYNEQFF.

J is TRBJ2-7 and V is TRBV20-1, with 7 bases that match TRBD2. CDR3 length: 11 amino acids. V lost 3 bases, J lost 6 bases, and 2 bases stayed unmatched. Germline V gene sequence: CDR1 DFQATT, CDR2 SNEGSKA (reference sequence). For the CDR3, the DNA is TGCAGTGCTAGGCGGGGGTCCGAGCAGTACTTC. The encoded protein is CSARRGSEQYF.

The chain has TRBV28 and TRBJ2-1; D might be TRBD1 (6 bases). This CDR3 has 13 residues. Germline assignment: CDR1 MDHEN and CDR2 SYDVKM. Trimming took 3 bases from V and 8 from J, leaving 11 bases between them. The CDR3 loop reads CASSFRRGDEQFF. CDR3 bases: TGTGCCAGCAGTTTTCGCAGGGGCGATGAGCAGTTCTTC.

The CDR3 spells CASSFQGALNSPLHF. For the CDR3, the DNA is TGTGCCAGCAGTTTTCAGGGGGCGTTGAATTCACCCCTCCACTTT. This chain connects TRBV2 to TRBJ1-6, with 8 bases that match TRBD1. This CDR3 has 15 amino acids. The germline V gene encodes CDR1 SNHLY and CDR2 FYNNEI. The J segment lost 7 bases and the V segment lost 5 bases, leaving 7 bases of the junction unmatched.

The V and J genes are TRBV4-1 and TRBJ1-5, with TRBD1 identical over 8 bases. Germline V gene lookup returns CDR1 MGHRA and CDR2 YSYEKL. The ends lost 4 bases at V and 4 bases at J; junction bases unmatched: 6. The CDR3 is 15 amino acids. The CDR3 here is CASSRGDRGNQPQHF. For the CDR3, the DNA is TGCGCCAGCAGCCGAGGAGACAGGGGTAATCAGCCCCAGCATTTT.

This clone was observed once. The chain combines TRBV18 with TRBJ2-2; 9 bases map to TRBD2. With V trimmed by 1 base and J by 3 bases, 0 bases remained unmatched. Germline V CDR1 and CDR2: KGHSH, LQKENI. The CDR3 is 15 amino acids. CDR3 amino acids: CASSPLAGDTGELFF. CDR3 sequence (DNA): TGTGCCAGCTCACCACTAGCGGGGGACACCGGGGAGCTGTTTTTT.